The rows below give T cell receptor beta chains drawn from one sample of a study of cytomegalovirus exposure and HLA in healthy donors. TCRdb keeps only in-frame clones here, not all; method: immunoSEQ multiplex PCR. The sample holds roughly 140,000 clones, 65% to 85% seen once. Sequenced material: PBMCs. The receptors derive from a woman aged 40 to 50 in good health and CMV-seropositive. The CDR3 runs from the conserved cysteine through the conserved F or W. Each record gives: J gene, clone size, D gene, V gene, CDR3 protein, CDR3 DNA. D genes are given only for firm matches. The size of a clone is reported for some rows only, either as once, few or many, or as a class for expanded clones.

J gene: TRBJ1-1; clone size: .; D gene: TRBD1; V gene: TRBV10-3; CDR3 protein: CAISETTTGDNTEAFF; CDR3 DNA: TGTGCCATCAGTGAGACTACGACAGGGGACAACACTGAAGCTTTCTTT
J gene: TRBJ1-5; clone size: .; D gene: .; V gene: TRBV21-1; CDR3 protein: CASNLGQGINGALPQHF; CDR3 DNA: TGTGCCAGCAACCTGGGACAGGGTATTAACGGGGCCTTGCCCCAGCATTTT
J gene: TRBJ1-5; clone size: .; D gene: TRBD1; V gene: TRBV6-1; CDR3 protein: CASSTGEVQPQHF; CDR3 DNA: TGTGCCAGCAGTACAGGGGAGGTTCAGCCCCAGCATTTT
J gene: TRBJ1-5; clone size: .; D gene: .; V gene: TRBV7-9; CDR3 protein: CASSLGVRGLANQPQHF; CDR3 DNA: TGTGCCAGCAGCTTAGGAGTCAGGGGCCTAGCCAATCAGCCCCAGCATTTT
J gene: TRBJ2-1; clone size: .; D gene: TRBD1; V gene: TRBV9; CDR3 protein: CASSVGQGKDEQFF; CDR3 DNA: TGTGCCAGCAGCGTCGGACAGGGTAAAGATGAGCAGTTCTTC
J gene: TRBJ2-7; clone size: .; D gene: TRBD2; V gene: TRBV7-2; CDR3 protein: CASSLTVAGGYEQYF; CDR3 DNA: TGTGCCAGCAGCTTAACCGTAGCGGGCGGGTACGAGCAGTACTTC
J gene: TRBJ2-1; clone size: .; D gene: TRBD1; V gene: TRBV19; CDR3 protein: CASSIGRDSSYNEQFF; CDR3 DNA: TGTGCCAGTAGTATAGGACGGGACAGCTCCTACAATGAGCAGTTCTTC
J gene: TRBJ2-3; clone size: .; D gene: TRBD2; V gene: TRBV5-1; CDR3 protein: CASSKLAGIADTQYF; CDR3 DNA: TGCGCCAGCAGCAAACTAGCGGGGATCGCAGATACGCAGTATTTT
J gene: TRBJ2-1; clone size: .; D gene: .; V gene: TRBV15; CDR3 protein: CATSPRSLPYNEQFF; CDR3 DNA: TGTGCCACCAGCCCGAGATCATTACCCTACAATGAGCAGTTCTTC
J gene: TRBJ1-6; clone size: .; D gene: TRBD1; V gene: TRBV2; CDR3 protein: CASQRDSSYNSPLHF; CDR3 DNA: TGTGCCAGCCAACGGGACAGCTCCTATAATTCACCCCTCCACTTT
J gene: TRBJ1-1; clone size: .; D gene: TRBD1; V gene: TRBV7-6; CDR3 protein: CASSSRQGANTEAFF; CDR3 DNA: TGTGCCAGCAGTTCCCGGCAGGGGGCAAACACTGAAGCTTTCTTT
J gene: TRBJ1-5; clone size: .; D gene: .; V gene: TRBV11-3; CDR3 protein: CASSFAVLHF; CDR3 DNA: TGTGCCAGCAGCTTCGCAGTTCTGCATTTT
J gene: TRBJ2-7; clone size: once; D gene: .; V gene: TRBV18; CDR3 protein: CASSPPASYEQYF; CDR3 DNA: TGTGCCAGCTCACCACCGGCCTCCTACGAGCAGTACTTC
J gene: TRBJ2-5; clone size: .; D gene: TRBD2; V gene: TRBV30; CDR3 protein: CAWGTSGAGETQYF; CDR3 DNA: TGTGCCTGGGGGACTAGCGGGGCCGGGGAGACCCAGTACTTC
J gene: TRBJ2-5; clone size: .; D gene: TRBD2; V gene: TRBV9; CDR3 protein: CASSGASGGAGETQYF; CDR3 DNA: TGTGCCAGCAGCGGAGCTAGCGGGGGGGCAGGTGAGACCCAGTACTTC
J gene: TRBJ2-7; clone size: .; D gene: .; V gene: TRBV6-1; CDR3 protein: CASSEGAQGKEYF; CDR3 DNA: TGTGCCAGCAGTGAAGGGGCTCAGGGTAAAGAGTACTTC
J gene: TRBJ2-7; clone size: few; D gene: .; V gene: TRBV5-5; CDR3 protein: CASSYRQAFSYEQYF; CDR3 DNA: TGTGCCAGCAGCTATAGACAGGCCTTCTCCTACGAGCAGTACTTC
J gene: TRBJ1-4; clone size: .; D gene: .; V gene: TRBV25-1; CDR3 protein: CASSEYGSTVYEKLFF; CDR3 DNA: TGTGCCAGCAGTGAATATGGGTCGACAGTTTATGAAAAACTGTTTTTT
J gene: TRBJ1-5; clone size: .; D gene: .; V gene: TRBV27; CDR3 protein: CASSFWYSPHQPQHF; CDR3 DNA: TGTGCTAGCAGTTTCTGGTACAGTCCCCATCAGCCCCAGCATTTT
J gene: TRBJ2-2; clone size: .; D gene: .; V gene: TRBV2; CDR3 protein: CASIQGGTGELFF; CDR3 DNA: TGTGCCAGCATTCAGGGAGGAACCGGGGAGCTGTTTTTT
J gene: TRBJ2-3; clone size: few; D gene: .; V gene: TRBV30; CDR3 protein: CAWSVYGDTQYF; CDR3 DNA: TGTGCCTGGAGTGTCTACGGAGATACGCAGTATTTT
J gene: TRBJ2-7; clone size: few; D gene: TRBD2; V gene: TRBV4-1; CDR3 protein: CASSQAPGLAGGPINEQYF; CDR3 DNA: TGCGCCAGCAGCCAGGCTCCGGGGCTAGCGGGGGGGCCTATCAACGAGCAGTACTTC
J gene: TRBJ2-4; clone size: once; D gene: TRBD1; V gene: TRBV6-1; CDR3 protein: CASSDRGTKNIQYF; CDR3 DNA: TGTGCCAGCAGTGACAGGGGGACCAAAAACATTCAGTACTTC
J gene: TRBJ2-2; clone size: few; D gene: .; V gene: TRBV9; CDR3 protein: CASSPSARLDLTPGELFF; CDR3 DNA: TGTGCCAGCAGCCCTTCCGCGAGATTAGACTTGACCCCCGGGGAGCTGTTTTTT
J gene: TRBJ1-1; clone size: .; D gene: TRBD1; V gene: TRBV19; CDR3 protein: CASSPGQGSTEAFF; CDR3 DNA: TGTGCCAGTAGTCCCGGACAGGGGAGCACTGAAGCTTTCTTT
J gene: TRBJ2-5; clone size: .; D gene: TRBD2; V gene: TRBV7-7; CDR3 protein: CASSPGTSGGVQTQYF; CDR3 DNA: TGTGCCAGCAGCCCCGGGACTAGCGGGGGGGTGCAGACCCAGTACTTC
J gene: TRBJ2-5; clone size: few; D gene: TRBD1; V gene: TRBV18; CDR3 protein: CASSQTGSQETQYF; CDR3 DNA: TGTGCCAGCTCACAGACAGGGTCCCAAGAGACCCAGTACTTC
J gene: TRBJ1-2; clone size: .; D gene: .; V gene: TRBV7-3; CDR3 protein: CASSLGGGKGYTF; CDR3 DNA: TGTGCCAGCAGCTTAGGGGGGGGTAAGGGCTACACCTTC
J gene: TRBJ2-2; clone size: .; D gene: .; V gene: TRBV27; CDR3 protein: CASSLSRDARELFF; CDR3 DNA: TGTGCCAGCAGTTTATCGCGGGACGCCCGGGAGCTGTTTTTT
J gene: TRBJ1-1; clone size: .; D gene: .; V gene: TRBV10-2; CDR3 protein: CASSEQGNTEAFF; CDR3 DNA: TGCGCCAGCAGTGAGCAGGGGAACACTGAAGCTTTCTTT
J gene: TRBJ1-1; clone size: .; D gene: TRBD1; V gene: TRBV25-1; CDR3 protein: CASRQGARTEAFF; CDR3 DNA: TGTGCCAGCAGGCAGGGGGCGCGGACTGAAGCTTTCTTT
J gene: TRBJ1-2; clone size: .; D gene: .; V gene: TRBV6-5; CDR3 protein: CASSLRGGYGYTF; CDR3 DNA: TGTGCCAGCAGTCTTCGTGGAGGCTATGGCTACACCTTC
J gene: TRBJ1-4; clone size: .; D gene: .; V gene: TRBV6-5; CDR3 protein: CASSSQGSTNEKLFF; CDR3 DNA: TGTGCCAGCAGTTCGCAGGGCTCAACTAATGAAAAACTGTTTTTT
J gene: TRBJ1-1; clone size: .; D gene: .; V gene: TRBV6-5; CDR3 protein: CASRMTADTEAFF; CDR3 DNA: TGTGCCAGCAGAATGACAGCCGACACTGAAGCTTTCTTT
J gene: TRBJ2-7; clone size: .; D gene: .; V gene: TRBV7-9; CDR3 protein: CSSSLVTEGVNEQYF; CDR3 DNA: TGTTCCAGCAGCTTAGTCACGGAGGGCGTGAACGAGCAGTACTTC
J gene: TRBJ1-3; clone size: .; D gene: TRBD1; V gene: TRBV2; CDR3 protein: CASRDRVGNTIYF; CDR3 DNA: TGTGCCAGCAGGGACAGGGTTGGAAACACCATATATTTT
J gene: TRBJ2-7; clone size: .; D gene: TRBD1; V gene: TRBV20-1; CDR3 protein: CSAKGTGGQYF; CDR3 DNA: TGCAGTGCTAAAGGGACAGGGGGGCAGTACTTC
J gene: TRBJ2-2; clone size: .; D gene: TRBD1; V gene: TRBV2; CDR3 protein: CASSFDRANTGELFF; CDR3 DNA: TGTGCCAGCAGTTTTGACAGGGCCAACACCGGGGAGCTGTTTTTT
J gene: TRBJ2-5; clone size: .; D gene: TRBD2; V gene: TRBV5-4; CDR3 protein: CASSRPPGGGVGETQYF; CDR3 DNA: TGTGCCAGCAGCCGCCCTCCGGGCGGGGGGGTGGGAGAGACCCAGTACTTC
J gene: TRBJ2-1; clone size: .; D gene: .; V gene: TRBV2; CDR3 protein: CASSSYNEQFF; CDR3 DNA: TGTGCCAGCAGCAGCTACAATGAGCAGTTCTTC
J gene: TRBJ2-1; clone size: .; D gene: TRBD1; V gene: TRBV7-3; CDR3 protein: CASSRYTGGEYEQFF; CDR3 DNA: TGTGCCAGCAGCCGATATACAGGGGGCGAGTATGAGCAGTTCTTC
J gene: TRBJ2-5; clone size: .; D gene: TRBD2; V gene: TRBV18; CDR3 protein: CASSPRTSGGAVETQYF; CDR3 DNA: TGTGCCAGCTCACCGCGGACTAGCGGGGGGGCCGTCGAGACCCAGTACTTC
J gene: TRBJ2-7; clone size: once; D gene: TRBD1; V gene: TRBV7-9; CDR3 protein: CASSSRDREPTTYEQYF; CDR3 DNA: TGTGCCAGCAGCTCCCGGGACAGGGAACCCACCACCTACGAGCAGTACTTC
J gene: TRBJ1-6; clone size: once; D gene: .; V gene: TRBV6-1; CDR3 protein: CATETGINSPLHF; CDR3 DNA: TGTGCCACCGAAACAGGGATTAATTCACCCCTCCACTTT
J gene: TRBJ2-1; clone size: .; D gene: TRBD1; V gene: TRBV5-1; CDR3 protein: CASSRDRGREQFF; CDR3 DNA: TGCGCCAGCAGCCGGGACAGGGGACGAGAGCAGTTCTTC
J gene: TRBJ2-3; clone size: .; D gene: TRBD2; V gene: TRBV10-3; CDR3 protein: CAIRGLAGDTQYF; CDR3 DNA: TGTGCCATCAGGGGACTAGCAGGCGATACGCAGTATTTT
J gene: TRBJ2-5; clone size: few; D gene: .; V gene: TRBV18; CDR3 protein: CASSLGLGTYQETQYF; CDR3 DNA: TGTGCCAGCTCACTCGGACTCGGGACTTACCAAGAGACCCAGTACTTC
J gene: TRBJ2-3; clone size: once; D gene: .; V gene: TRBV14; CDR3 protein: CASSQAERTFTDTQYF; CDR3 DNA: TGTGCCAGCAGCCAAGCGGAGCGGACCTTCACAGATACGCAGTATTTT
J gene: TRBJ1-1; clone size: .; D gene: .; V gene: TRBV29-1; CDR3 protein: CSVEIVRNTEAFF; CDR3 DNA: TGCAGCGTTGAAATAGTAAGAAACACTGAAGCTTTCTTT
J gene: TRBJ2-7; clone size: .; D gene: .; V gene: TRBV14; CDR3 protein: CASSQVTTGKVLF; CDR3 DNA: TGTGCCAGCAGCCAAGTTACCACAGGGAAGGTCCTCTTC
J gene: TRBJ1-6; clone size: .; D gene: .; V gene: TRBV6-4; CDR3 protein: CASSDSAGSSPLHF; CDR3 DNA: TGTGCCAGCAGTGACTCGGCCGGGTCTTCACCCCTCCACTTT
J gene: TRBJ1-2; clone size: .; D gene: .; V gene: TRBV9; CDR3 protein: CASSVQLGGGYTF; CDR3 DNA: TGTGCCAGCAGCGTTCAGTTAGGGGGTGGCTACACCTTC
J gene: TRBJ2-7; clone size: .; D gene: TRBD1; V gene: TRBV10-3; CDR3 protein: CAISPGTGNLYEQYF; CDR3 DNA: TGTGCCATCAGTCCCGGGACAGGGAATCTCTACGAGCAGTACTTC
J gene: TRBJ2-1; clone size: .; D gene: TRBD2; V gene: TRBV5-1; CDR3 protein: CASSTGLVPSEQFF; CDR3 DNA: TGCGCCAGCAGCACGGGACTAGTCCCCAGCGAGCAGTTCTTC